This T cell receptor (beta chain) stems from a study of T-cell memory formation after mild COVID-19. As regards this clonotype: Its specificity is not known.

Study-level points and caveats: Day 15 to 85 contracting clones showed balanced CD4/CD8; later expanders leaned CD4+. Pre-infection memory carried some responding clones, suggesting that cross-reactive memory joined. Among contracting clones, CD4+ were mainly CM/EM and CD8+ enriched in EMRA.

Each CDR3 protein is one row after TCRdb ran MiXCR on the 5' RACE reads. Found here are about 350,000 distinct CDR3 sequences, approximately 13% of them singletons; the top ten hold about 24%. Germline V gene sequence: CDR1 LNHDA, CDR2 SQIVND (reference sequence). Germline trimming cut 5 bases from V and 4 bases from J; bases unmatched to any gene: 10. The CDR3 totals 16 residues. This chain joins TRBV19 and TRBJ2-3, with 9 positions matching TRBD2. The origin of this receptor is a man aged 18 to 35 who had mild COVID-19 (a few samples of this study predate the infection). Cell type and time point are not known. Sequenced material: PBMCs or a T cell subset sorted from them (not recorded which). The CDR3 reads CASSPIAGGAADTQYF. In DNA form, the CDR3 reads TGTGCCAGTAGTCCCATCGCGGGGGGGGCGGCAGATACGCAGTATTTT.